This T cell receptor beta chain was identified during a study of blood T cell repertoires in COVID-19. Study at large: Samples of COVID-19 (acute and convalescent) were obtained from the United States, Italy and Spain. In each case, the material was cDNA or gDNA derived from T cells, B-cell-depleted T cells, or PBMCs.

CDR3 length: 16 amino acids. V lost 5 bases and J 8 bases, leaving 24 bases between the germline ends. Germline CDR1 reads SGHAT; CDR2 reads FQNNGV. The protocol was immunoSEQ multiplex PCR, while the TCRdb copy is restricted to in-frame clones and leaves out a portion. This sample carries fewer than 150,000 clones, about 80% of them seen once, and the ten largest clones take roughly 3.7%. Cohort assignment relied on participant-reported clinical history. This rearrangement joins TRBV11-2 to TRBJ1-2; D is possibly TRBD1 (5 bases). Input material: PBMCs or T cells enriched from blood (not recorded which). This receptor was obtained from a man aged 50 to 59 in a cohort exposed to, infected with or recovered from COVID-19 (not recorded which). The DNA of the CDR3 is TGTGCCAGCAGCCCCCTGAGATCTTCAGGGATTTTGGGCTACACCTTC. Its protein is CASSPLRSSGILGYTF.